The 11 T cell receptor beta chains below come from one sample, sequenced in a study of blood T cell repertoires in COVID-19. Clones were read by immunoSEQ multiplex PCR, and TCRdb kept only the in-frame ones, dropping some. The data show about 210,000 clones, about 90% seen once. The material sequenced was peripheral blood. The receptors shown here come from a man in his thirties or forties with acute or convalescent COVID-19.

V and J are TRBV6-6 and TRBJ2-7; 9 bases match TRBD1. CDR1 and CDR2 from the germline V gene are MNHNY and SVGAGI (reference sequence). Trimming at V came to 5 bases and at J to 4 bases, leaving 12 bases not matched to a gene. The CDR3 is 16 amino acids. The CDR3 region is CASSPDRGHGRYEQYF. CDR3 DNA sequence: TGTGCCAGCAGTCCGGACAGGGGCCACGGGCGGTACGAGCAGTACTTC.

This chain uses TRBV28 with TRBJ2-7, with a possible D match to TRBD1 (6 bases). Germline V lookup: CDR1 MDHEN, CDR2 SYDVKM. Trimming took 7 bases from V and 1 from J, leaving 14 bases between them. There are 14 residues in the CDR3. In DNA form, the CDR3 reads TGTGCCAGCATTTCCAGGGACACTTCCTACGAGCAGTACTTC. Residues: CASISRDTSYEQYF.

This clone showed up just once. The rearrangement joins TRBV5-1 to TRBJ1-1; D may be TRBD1 (6 bases). Trimming cost V 0 bases and J 1 base, with 16 bases left between them. Germline CDR1 and CDR2: SGHRS and YFSETQ. The CDR3 extends over 17 amino acids. CDR3 amino acids: CASSLDAAGARNTEAFF. The CDR3 DNA is TGCGCCAGCAGCTTGGATGCGGCAGGGGCACGGAACACTGAAGCTTTCTTT.

The chain uses TRBV5-1 and TRBJ2-7; D may be TRBD2 (6 bases). This CDR3 contains 13 residues. Trimming pared 3 bases from V and 1 base from J, leaving 8 bases between. CDR1 and CDR2 from the germline V gene are SGHRS and YFSETQ. The CDR3 DNA reads as TGCGCCAGCAGCTCTCGGGAGTCCTACGAGCAGTACTTC. This codes for CASSSRESYEQYF.

This rearrangement joins TRBV7-9 to TRBJ2-7; perhaps TRBD2 as D (6 bases). The CDR3 is made up of 16 amino acids. Trimming pared 0 bases from V and 5 bases from J, leaving 17 bases between. In germline, CDR1 is SEHNR, CDR2 FQNEAQ (reference sequence). CDR3 residues: CASSLAQGGGSNEQYF. The DNA for the CDR3 is TGTGCCAGCAGCTTAGCGCAGGGTGGGGGGTCGAACGAGCAGTACTTC.

The rearrangement uses TRBV5-5 and TRBJ1-4; tentatively, D is TRBD1 (6 bases). The V and J ends lost 6 bases and 5 bases respectively, with 11 bases between them. CDR1 and CDR2 from the germline V gene are SGHKS and YYEKEE (reference sequence). CDR3 length equals 13 residues. CDR3 in DNA: TGTGCCAGCACAGGGGAACGGAATGAAAAACTGTTTTTT. This encodes CASTGERNEKLFF. The complete variable domain, with remaining parts taken from reference TRBV5-5 and TRBJ1-4, reads DAGVTQSPTHLIKTRGQQVTLRCSPISGHKSVSWYQQVLGQGPQFIFQYYEKEERGRGNFPDRFSARQFPNYSSELNVNALLLGDSALYLCASTGERNEKLFFGSGTQLSVL.

In this sample, this clone turned up once. The V and J genes are TRBV18 and TRBJ2-7; 8 positions match TRBD1. CDR1 and CDR2 from the germline V gene are KGHSH and LQKENI. The J segment lost 0 bases and the V segment lost 3 bases, leaving 4 bases of the junction unmatched. The CDR3 is 15 amino acids. CDR3 sequence: CASSPGQGFSYEQYF. CDR3 DNA sequence: TGTGCCAGCTCACCCGGACAGGGATTCTCCTACGAGCAGTACTTC.

CDR3 sequence: CASSEYYVSSYEQYF. The CDR3 DNA is TGTGCCAGCAGTGAATATTATGTCTCCTCCTACGAGCAGTACTTC. The V and J genes are TRBV6-1 and TRBJ2-7; D not certain. The CDR3 sequence is 15 residues long. Between the trimmed V and J ends, which lost 2 bases and 0 bases, there was a span of 11 bases. Germline assignment: CDR1 MNHNS and CDR2 SASEGT.

The chain combines TRBV28 with TRBJ2-2; D gene uncertain. The CDR3 is 15 amino acids. V lost 1 base and J lost 3, with 9 bases in between. The germline gives CDR1 MDHEN, CDR2 SYDVKM. The DNA for the CDR3 is TGTGCCAGCAGTTTATTAAGCCGCTACACCGGGGAGCTGTTTTTT. This encodes CASSLLSRYTGELFF. Based on the CDR3 plus reference TRBV28 and TRBJ2-2, the full variable domain is DVKVTQSSRYLVKRTGEKVFLECVQDMDHENMFWYRQDPGLGLRLIYFSYDVKMKEKGDIPEGYSVSREKKERFSLILESASTNQTSMYLCASSLLSRYTGELFFGEGSRLTVL.

V gene TRBV14 combines with J gene TRBJ2-5; perhaps TRBD2 as D (5 bases). Trimming left V 6 bases short and J 2 bases short, with 10 bases between. The CDR3 runs to 13 residues. Per the germline V gene, CDR1 is SGHDN and CDR2 is FVKESK. The CDR3 DNA is TGTGCCAGCAGTCCAGTAGCGCAAGAGACCCAGTACTTC. It codes for CASSPVAQETQYF.

The chain combines TRBV7-9 with TRBJ1-1; 8 positions match TRBD1. The germline V gene encodes CDR1 SEHNR and CDR2 FQNEAQ (reference sequence). After removal of 7 bases from V and 5 bases from J, the junction contained 9 bases not matched to a gene. CDR3 length: 14 residues. CDR3 coding DNA: TGTGCCAGCACCCCCGGACAGGGTAGAACTGAAGCTTTCTTT. Its protein product is CASTPGQGRTEAFF.